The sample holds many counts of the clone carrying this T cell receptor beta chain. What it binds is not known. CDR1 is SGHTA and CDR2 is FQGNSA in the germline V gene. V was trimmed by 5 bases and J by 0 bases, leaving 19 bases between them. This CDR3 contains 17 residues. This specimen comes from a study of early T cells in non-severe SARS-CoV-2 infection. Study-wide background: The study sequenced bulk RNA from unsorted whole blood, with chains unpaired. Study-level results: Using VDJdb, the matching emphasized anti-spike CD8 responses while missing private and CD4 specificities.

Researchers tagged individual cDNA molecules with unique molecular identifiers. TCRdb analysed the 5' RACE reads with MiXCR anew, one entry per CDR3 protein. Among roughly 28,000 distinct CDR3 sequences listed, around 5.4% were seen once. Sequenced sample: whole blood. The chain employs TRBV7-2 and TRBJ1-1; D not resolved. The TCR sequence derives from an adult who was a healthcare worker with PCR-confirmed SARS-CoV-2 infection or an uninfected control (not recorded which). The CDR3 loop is CASSPKRNPLMNTEAFF. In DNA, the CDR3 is TGTGCCAGCAGCCCAAAAAGGAACCCTTTGATGAACACTGAAGCTTTCTTT.